Below, 26 T cell receptor beta chains from the same sample are listed, as sequenced in a study of blood T cell repertoires in COVID-19. Here immunoSEQ multiplex PCR was the method, and the copy in TCRdb shows in-frame clones only, minus some. Of about 350,000 clones in the sample, about 88% were seen once. Sample: PBMCs or T cells enriched from blood (not recorded which). The receptors were gathered from a woman aged 30 to 39 who had recovered from COVID-19.

This clone was counted a few times. This rearrangement joins TRBV30 to TRBJ1-2, with D perhaps matching TRBD1 (5 bases). In germline, CDR1 is GTSNPN, CDR2 SVGIG (reference sequence). Trimming took 0 bases from V and 4 from J, leaving 9 bases between them. The CDR3 contains 13 residues. The CDR3 coding sequence is TGTGCCTGGAGTGTAACGGGGGTCTATGGCTACACCTTC. The encoded protein is CAWSVTGVYGYTF.

As for this clone: The same CDR3 is also encoded by other DNA sequences in this sample. The CDR3 reads CASSTSDRGSNQPQHF. The CDR3 nucleotides are TGTGCCAGTAGTACCTCGGACAGGGGAAGCAATCAGCCCCAGCATTTT. The V gene is TRBV19, the J gene TRBJ1-5; 9 bases agree with TRBD1. Germline V lookup: CDR1 LNHDA, CDR2 SQIVND (reference sequence). The CDR3 length is 16 residues. Losses at the gene ends were 4 bases for V and 1 base for J; bases not matched to a gene: 5.

In its sample, this clone was seen once. V is TRBV12-3 or TRBV12-4 and J is TRBJ1-2, with unresolved D. Trimming took off 7 bases at V and 7 bases at J, with 13 bases between the two ends. CDR3 length: 12 residues. CDR3: CASTNGLGGYTF. The CDR3 DNA sequence: TGTGCCAGCACCAACGGACTGGGTGGCTACACCTTC.

The J gene is TRBJ2-2, the V gene TRBV19, with TRBD1 identical over 9 bases. With 4 bases clipped from V and 2 bases from J, the junction kept 2 bases outside the gene matches. The germline gives CDR1 LNHDA, CDR2 SQIVND (reference sequence). The CDR3 totals 15 residues. The CDR3, as DNA: TGTGCCAGTAGTACGGGACAGGGAAACACCGGGGAGCTGTTTTTT. This codes for CASSTGQGNTGELFF.

This chain links TRBV7-2 with TRBJ1-5, with D possibly matching TRBD1 (6 bases). Germline-derived CDR1 and CDR2 are SGHTA and FQGNSA. Trimming stripped 5 bases from V and 5 bases from J, with 16 bases between. The CDR3 is made up of 15 amino acids. In nucleotides, the CDR3 is TGTGCCAGCAGCCCCAGGGGATGGGGAGATCAGCCCCAGCATTTT. It codes for CASSPRGWGDQPQHF.

The rearrangement joins TRBV7-2 to TRBJ1-3; TRBD1 aligns across 7 bases. V shed 6 bases, J shed 4 bases, and the junction held 12 bases outside the gene matches. The germline gives CDR1 SGHTA, CDR2 FQGNSA. The CDR3 consists of 16 residues. CDR3 residues: CASSSVGTASGNTIYF. CDR3 in DNA: TGTGCCAGCAGTTCAGTTGGGACAGCTTCGGGAAACACCATATATTTT.

This rearrangement joins TRBV19 to TRBJ1-1, with TRBD1 matching 7 bases. V shed 6 bases, J shed 1 base, and the junction held 5 bases outside the gene matches. The CDR3 covers 14 residues. Looked up from germline, CDR1 is LNHDA and CDR2 is SQIVND (reference sequence). The CDR3 region has the DNA TGTGCCAGTAGCGCCCGGACAGGGAACACTGAAGCTTTCTTT. Translated, it gives CASSARTGNTEAFF.

The chain couples TRBV18 to TRBJ2-7; 8 nucleotides agree with TRBD2. Germline values: CDR1 KGHSH, CDR2 LQKENI. The CDR3 extends over 15 amino acids. Germline trimming cut 0 bases from V and 5 bases from J; bases unmatched to any gene: 6. The CDR3 loop is CASSPPGLDGNEQYF. CDR3 nucleotides: TGTGCCAGCTCACCACCGGGACTAGATGGCAACGAGCAGTACTTC.

The chain has TRBV5-8 and TRBJ1-6; D is undetermined. CDR3 length: 18 amino acids. CDR1 SGHTS and CDR2 YDEGEE come from the germline V gene. V was clipped by 2 bases and J by 0 bases, with 15 bases between them. The CDR3 sequence is CASSLLSTRGSYNSPLHF. The CDR3 nucleotides read TGTGCCAGCAGCTTACTATCTACTCGCGGCTCCTATAATTCACCCCTCCACTTT. The variable domain in full, with the rest retrieved from reference TRBV5-8 and TRBJ1-6, is EAGVTQSPTHLIKTRGQQATLRCSPISGHTSVYWYQQALGLGLQFLLWYDEGEERNRGNFPPRFSGRQFPNYSSELNVNALELEDSALYLCASSLLSTRGSYNSPLHFGNGTRLTVT.

The gene calls are TRBV4-1 and TRBJ2-1; D ambiguous. The germline CDR1 and CDR2 sequences are MGHRA and YSYEKL. Trimming took off 0 bases at V and 7 bases at J, with 19 bases between the two ends. The length of the CDR3 is 17 residues. The CDR3 protein is CASSQEGQAPTKNEQFF. DNA of the CDR3: TGCGCCAGCAGCCAAGAGGGCCAGGCTCCAACCAAAAATGAGCAGTTCTTC.

V is TRBV9 and J is TRBJ1-2, with 12 bases lining up with TRBD1. The CDR3 is 17 residues long. The germline V gene has CDR1 SGDLS and CDR2 YYNGEE. V shed 4 bases and J 4 bases; nucleotides not matched to a gene: 11. CDR3: CASSIAGTGGGSYGYTF. Written as DNA, the CDR3 is TGTGCCAGCAGCATCGCCGGGACAGGGGGCGGAAGCTATGGCTACACCTTC.

The chain has TRBV5-4 and TRBJ2-2, with TRBD2 matching over 14 bases. There are 16 residues in the CDR3. Germline V gives CDR1 SGHNT, CDR2 YYREEE (reference sequence). Unmatched junction bases numbered 4, after V lost 4 bases and J lost 5 bases. CDR3 nucleotide sequence: TGTGCCAGCAGCGGGGGACTAGCGGGGGTTACCGGGGAGCTGTTTTTT. It codes for CASSGGLAGVTGELFF.

CDR3 DNA: TGTGCCAGCTCACCCGTCCGGGACAGGGGAAAGACCCAGTACTTC. This codes for CASSPVRDRGKTQYF. The chain employs TRBV18 and TRBJ2-5; TRBD1 aligns across 10 bases. The germline V gene has CDR1 KGHSH and CDR2 LQKENI. The V segment lost 3 bases and the J segment 6 bases; nucleotides outside the gene matches: 7. CDR3 length equals 15 residues.

This chain connects TRBV28 to TRBJ2-7, with a tentative D call TRBD2 (6 bases). CDR1 is MDHEN, CDR2 SYDVKM, per germline. The CDR3 is 18 amino acids. With 4 bases removed from V and 0 bases from J, the gap between germline ends came to 22 bases. CDR3 nucleotide sequence: TGTGCCAGCAGTTCTCCTATCAATTCGGGGGAGAACTCCTACGAGCAGTACTTC. Its translation is CASSSPINSGENSYEQYF.

This clone was observed a handful of times. This chain connects TRBV29-1 to TRBJ1-1; D gene unclear. Germline V gives CDR1 SQVTM, CDR2 ANQGSEA. There are 12 residues in the CDR3. V was shortened by 4 bases and J by 2 bases, with 8 bases between the two germline ends. The CDR3 bases are TGCAGCGTTGTACAGTCAAACACTGAAGCTTTCTTT. This gives the protein CSVVQSNTEAFF.

This chain links TRBV3-1 (or the pseudogene TRBV3-2) with TRBJ2-2; tentative D call: TRBD2 (5 bases). V was trimmed by 5 bases and J by 5 bases, leaving 27 bases between them. The CDR3 is 19 residues long. Germline V gene lookup returns CDR1 LGHDT and CDR2 YNNKEL (reference sequence). This chain's CDR3 is CASSKLKHSGILSTGELFF. The CDR3 bases are TGTGCCAGCAGCAAACTCAAACATTCCGGGATTCTCTCAACCGGGGAGCTGTTTTTT.

This chain uses TRBV5-1 with TRBJ2-7; 7 bases map to TRBD1. The CDR3 extends over 13 amino acids. Germline loops: CDR1 SGHRS, CDR2 YFSETQ. V shed 4 bases and J 3 bases; nucleotides not matched to a gene: 4. The CDR3 protein is CASSQGQLYEQYF. The CDR3 nucleotides are TGCGCCAGCAGCCAGGGACAGCTCTACGAGCAGTACTTC.

The rearrangement joins TRBV12-3 or TRBV12-4 to TRBJ2-7, with TRBD1 identical over 11 bases. The CDR3 consists of 13 residues. Trimming took 6 bases from V and 5 from J; bases not matched to a gene: 3. CDR3 coding DNA: TGTGCCAGCAGGCGGGACAGGGGGAACGAGCAGTACTTC. Amino acid sequence: CASRRDRGNEQYF.

The V call is TRBV5-1, the J call TRBJ1-2; D is uncertain. The length of the CDR3 is 13 residues. Trimming cost V 0 bases and J 8 bases, with 11 bases left between them. Germline CDR1 reads SGHRS; CDR2 reads YFSETQ. Here the CDR3 DNA reads TGCGCCAGCAGCTTGGAGACGCTCAGGGGCTACACCTTC. It specifies CASSLETLRGYTF.

The chain is built from TRBV9 and TRBJ1-2, with D tentatively TRBD1 (5 bases). This CDR3 has 13 amino acids. The V end lost 3 bases, the J end lost 4 bases, and 10 bases lay between the germline ends. Germline V gives CDR1 SGDLS, CDR2 YYNGEE. CDR3 protein: CASSGRGVYGYTF. As DNA, the CDR3 is TGTGCCAGCAGCGGGCGGGGGGTCTATGGCTACACCTTC. The full variable domain, rest sourced from reference TRBV9 and TRBJ1-2, is DSGVTQTPKHLITATGQRVTLRCSPRSGDLSVYWYQQSLDQGLQFLIQYYNGEERAKGNILERFSAQQFPDLHSELNLSSLELGDSALYFCASSGRGVYGYTFGSGTRLTVV.

The chain recombines TRBV9 with TRBJ1-2, with TRBD1 as a possible D gene (5 bases). Germline CDR1 is SGDLS and CDR2 is YYNGEE. This CDR3 region has 14 residues. The V end lost 0 bases, the J end lost 5 bases, and 11 bases lay between the germline ends. The CDR3 sequence is CASSVESAGYGYTF. In nucleotides, the CDR3 is TGTGCCAGCAGCGTAGAGTCGGCAGGGTATGGCTACACCTTC.

The chain recombines TRBV5-1 with TRBJ2-7; TRBD1 aligns across 9 bases. Germline CDR1 reads SGHRS; CDR2 reads YFSETQ. Trimming cost V 4 bases and J 5 bases; bases outside gene matches: 10. The CDR3 loop spans 15 amino acids. The CDR3 nucleotides are TGCGCCAGCAGCCGAGGGACAGGGAGGTTTGACGAGCAGTACTTC. This translates into CASSRGTGRFDEQYF.

The chain employs TRBV28 and TRBJ2-2, with a possible D match to TRBD2 (6 bases). Germline V lookup: CDR1 MDHEN, CDR2 SYDVKM. V gave up 6 bases and J gave up 8 bases, with 13 bases separating them. There are 13 residues in the CDR3. The CDR3 DNA reads as TGTGCCAGCAGCACCTCTGGAGGGGGGGAGCTGTTTTTT. It encodes CASSTSGGGELFF.

The chain links TRBV3-1 (or the pseudogene TRBV3-2) to TRBJ2-7, with D maybe TRBD2 (7 bases). The V end was cut by 1 base, the J end by 5 bases, with 21 bases between. Germline loops: CDR1 LGHDT, CDR2 YNNKEL (reference sequence). This CDR3 is built from 17 residues. The CDR3: CASSQGIMGGGGDEQYF. In DNA form, the CDR3 reads TGTGCCAGCAGCCAAGGGATTATGGGGGGCGGGGGCGACGAGCAGTACTTC.

The chain joins TRBV6-5 to TRBJ1-1; D is undetermined. Trimming took off 8 bases at V and 11 bases at J, with 18 bases between the two ends. CDR1 and CDR2 (germline): MNHEY, SVGAGI. The CDR3 covers 12 residues. The chain's CDR3 is CASGNPTAGAFF. CDR3 DNA: TGTGCCAGCGGTAACCCCACTGCGGGGGCTTTCTTT.

The V call is TRBV18, the J call TRBJ2-3; no reliable D call. Germline V gives CDR1 KGHSH, CDR2 LQKENI. Trimming took 3 bases from V and 3 from J, leaving 16 bases between them. The CDR3 has 16 amino acids. CDR3 in amino acids: CASSPDKLALTDTQYF. The DNA for the CDR3 is TGTGCCAGCTCACCCGACAAGTTGGCCCTAACAGATACGCAGTATTTT.